Listed here are 20 T cell receptor beta chains from one sample, sequenced in a study of blood T cell repertoires in COVID-19. Some clones are missing from TCRdb's copy, which holds only in-frame ones; the method was immunoSEQ multiplex PCR. The sample consists of 380,000 or so clones, roughly 90% of them appearing once. The sequenced sample was PBMCs or T cells enriched from blood (not recorded which). The receptor set was obtained from a woman aged 25 to 39 with acute COVID-19.

V usage is TRBV7-9 and J usage is TRBJ1-1; D is perhaps TRBD1 (6 bases). Deletions cut 7 bases from V and 8 bases from J, with 17 bases between. This CDR3 region has 13 residues. Germline assignment: CDR1 SEHNR and CDR2 FQNEAQ (reference sequence). CDR3 in DNA: TGTGCCAGCACCAAAGGGGGGGTGTGGGAAGCTTTCTTT. This translates into CASTKGGVWEAFF. The whole variable domain, filled in from reference TRBV7-9 and TRBJ1-1, reads DTGVSQNPRHKITKRGQNVTFRCDPISEHNRLYWYRQTLGQGPEFLTYFQNEAQLEKSRLLSDRFSAERPKGSFSTLEIQRTEQGDSAMYLCASTKGGVWEAFFGQGTRLTVV.

This clone occurred a few times. The J gene is TRBJ2-4, the V gene TRBV30, with TRBD1 as a possible D gene (5 bases). The CDR3 has 15 amino acids. The V and J ends lost 1 base and 8 bases respectively, with 18 bases between them. Germline V gene sequence: CDR1 GTSNPN, CDR2 SVGIG (reference sequence). CDR3 DNA sequence: TGTGCCTGGAGTGAGGGTCGGCAGGGTTTACACATTCAGTACTTC. Translation: CAWSEGRQGLHIQYF. Variable domain in full (rest from reference TRBV30 and TRBJ2-4): SQTIHQWPATLVQPVGSPLSLECTVEGTSNPNLYWYRQAAGRGLQLLFYSVGIGQISSEVPQNLSASRPQDRQFILSSKKLLLSDSGFYLCAWSEGRQGLHIQYFGAGTRLSVL.

In this sample, this clone turned up once. The chain has TRBV10-3 and TRBJ1-3, with D tentatively TRBD1 (6 bases). Germline V gives CDR1 ENHRY, CDR2 SYGVKD. The CDR3 is made up of 15 amino acids. V was clipped by 11 bases and J by 2 bases, with 19 bases between them. The CDR3 DNA reads as TGTGCCGCCCACACAGCCGGGACACCTGGAAACACCATATATTTT. Translated: CAAHTAGTPGNTIYF.

The rearrangement uses TRBV3-1 (or the pseudogene TRBV3-2) and TRBJ2-1; TRBD1 is a possible D gene (5 bases). Germline V gene lookup returns CDR1 LGHDT and CDR2 YNNKEL (reference sequence). This CDR3 has 14 residues. Trimming cost V 1 base and J 4 bases, with 8 bases left between them. Written as DNA, the CDR3 is TGTGCCAGCAGCCAAGGCAGGGAATACAATGAGCAGTTCTTC. Its translation: CASSQGREYNEQFF.

The V and J genes are TRBV5-1 and TRBJ2-1; 8 bases are a match to TRBD2. Unmatched junction bases numbered 8, after V lost 0 bases and J lost 0 bases. CDR1 and CDR2 (germline): SGHRS, YFSETQ. The CDR3 runs to 18 residues. The CDR3: CASSLAGSGGPSYNEQFF. CDR3 DNA: TGCGCCAGCAGCTTGGCCGGGAGCGGGGGCCCCTCCTACAATGAGCAGTTCTTC.

The genes are TRBV30 and TRBJ2-3; no clear D gene. Germline CDR1 and CDR2: GTSNPN and SVGIG (reference sequence). The V end was cut by 2 bases, the J end by 3 bases, with 9 bases between. The CDR3 contains 13 residues. In DNA form, the CDR3 reads TGTGCCTGGAGTTCCAGCGAAACAGATACGCAGTATTTT. Protein product: CAWSSSETDTQYF.

This chain joins TRBV18 and TRBJ2-7; D gene unclear. This CDR3 is 14 amino acids long. Germline CDR1 is KGHSH and CDR2 is LQKENI. V was pared by 1 base and J by 0 bases, with 7 bases between. In nucleotides, the CDR3 is TGTGCCAGCTCACCACTACTTGCCTCCTACGAGCAGTACTTC. The encoded protein is CASSPLLASYEQYF.

The chain recombines TRBV10-1 with TRBJ1-4; TRBD1 matches 10 bases. The CDR3 sequence is 15 residues long. With V trimmed by 2 bases and J by 5 bases, 2 bases remained unmatched. Germline CDR1 is WNHNN and CDR2 is SYGVQD (reference sequence). The CDR3 region has the DNA TGCGCCAGCAGTGAGCCGGGACAGGGGAATGAAAAACTGTTTTTT. Its protein product is CASSEPGQGNEKLFF.

V usage is TRBV27 and J usage is TRBJ1-4, with D possibly being TRBD1 (6 bases). Trimming removed 0 bases at V and 3 bases at J, with 17 bases between. Per germline, CDR1 MNHEY and CDR2 SMNVEV (reference sequence). The CDR3 is 18 residues long. The CDR3 bases are TGTGCCAGCAGTTTATCGGGCCGGGGGGCGGATGCTAATGAAAAACTGTTTTTT. It encodes CASSLSGRGADANEKLFF.

The CDR3 loop reads CASRPMEAGTYEQYF. The CDR3 nucleotides are TGTGCCAGCAGGCCCATGGAAGCGGGGACCTACGAGCAGTACTTC. The V gene is TRBV2, the J gene TRBJ2-7; 7 bases fit TRBD2. V lost 6 bases and J lost 2; bases outside the gene matches: 10. This CDR3 region has 15 residues. Germline loops: CDR1 SNHLY, CDR2 FYNNEI.

The gene calls are TRBV9 and TRBJ2-1, with D possibly being TRBD2 (7 bases). This CDR3 contains 15 residues. The V and J ends lost 0 bases and 6 bases respectively, with 13 bases between them. Germline V gene lookup returns CDR1 SGDLS and CDR2 YYNGEE. In nucleotides, the CDR3 is TGTGCCAGCAGCGTAGCCGGGGGGCCCTTCAATGAGCAGTTCTTC. Translated, it gives CASSVAGGPFNEQFF.

The rearrangement uses TRBV19 and TRBJ2-4, with 13 bases fitting TRBD2. The length of the CDR3 is 17 residues. With 4 bases clipped from V and 0 bases from J, the junction kept 3 bases outside the gene matches. Germline lookup yields CDR1 LNHDA and CDR2 SQIVND (reference sequence). The CDR3 DNA is TGTGCCAGTAGTAGGACTAGCGGGGGACTAGCCAAAAACATTCAGTACTTC. This translates into CASSRTSGGLAKNIQYF.

The chain uses TRBV30 and TRBJ1-6; D not resolved. CDR3 length equals 13 residues. V lost 5 bases to trimming and J lost 5 bases, with 10 bases between them. The germline gives CDR1 GTSNPN, CDR2 SVGIG (reference sequence). This CDR3 is CAWASADNSPLHF. The CDR3 coding sequence is TGTGCCTGGGCCTCGGCGGATAATTCACCCCTCCACTTT.

This clone was recorded only once. The rearrangement uses TRBV24-1 and TRBJ1-1, with D perhaps TRBD1 (5 bases). Trimming took off 2 bases at V and 2 bases at J, with 11 bases between the two ends. Germline V CDR1 and CDR2: KGHDR, SFDVKD. This CDR3 spans 15 amino acids. The CDR3 here is CATSDSQVSNTEAFF. DNA of the CDR3: TGTGCCACCAGTGATTCACAGGTTTCTAACACTGAAGCTTTCTTT.

The genes are TRBV27 and TRBJ2-1, with 9 nucleotides matching TRBD1. Germline trimming cut 2 bases from V and 4 bases from J; bases unmatched to any gene: 6. Per germline, CDR1 MNHEY and CDR2 SMNVEV (reference sequence). The CDR3 has 16 residues. Written as DNA, the CDR3 is TGTGCCAGCAGTTTAACTTCGGGACAGGGTTACAATGAGCAGTTCTTC. Its protein is CASSLTSGQGYNEQFF.

The chain uses TRBV9 and TRBJ1-4, with 8 nucleotides matching TRBD1. This CDR3 region has 16 residues. Germline V CDR1 and CDR2: SGDLS, YYNGEE. Trimming removed 4 bases from V and 3 bases from J; junction bases left unmatched: 8. Here the CDR3 DNA reads TGTGCCAGCAGCCCACCGGGACAGGTATCTAATGAAAAACTGTTTTTT. Protein sequence: CASSPPGQVSNEKLFF.

The J gene is TRBJ1-5, the V gene TRBV4-1, with TRBD1 matching over 7 bases. Germline values: CDR1 MGHRA, CDR2 YSYEKL. V lost 1 base to trimming and J lost 3 bases; unmatched junction nucleotides: 12. The CDR3 consists of 18 residues. The CDR3 coding sequence is TGCGCCAGCAGCCAAGGGACAGGAAAAGGGCCCCTCAATCAGCCCCAGCATTTT. Protein sequence: CASSQGTGKGPLNQPQHF.

The CDR3 sequence: CASSIARRNYGYTF. The DNA of the CDR3 is TGTGCCAGTAGTATAGCGCGGCGTAACTATGGCTACACCTTC. The chain carries TRBV19 and TRBJ1-2; D gene ambiguous. CDR3 length equals 14 residues. Germline CDR1 and CDR2: LNHDA and SQIVND (reference sequence). V lost 1 base and J 1 base, leaving 7 bases between the germline ends. Drawing the rest from reference TRBV19 and TRBJ1-2, the complete variable domain is DGGITQSPKYLFRKEGQNVTLSCEQNLNHDAMYWYRQDPGQGLRLIYYSQIVNDFQKGDIAEGYSVSREKKESFPLTVTSAQKNPTAFYLCASSIARRNYGYTFGSGTRLTVV.

The table lists this clone with a count of one. This rearrangement joins TRBV5-1 to TRBJ2-5; 8 bases match TRBD2. The germline V gene encodes CDR1 SGHRS and CDR2 YFSETQ. After removal of 4 bases from V and 5 bases from J, the junction contained 7 bases not matched to a gene. The CDR3 covers 14 residues. This chain's CDR3 is CASSQGLVYETQYF. The CDR3 DNA follows: TGCGCCAGCAGCCAGGGACTAGTCTATGAGACCCAGTACTTC.

The chain uses TRBV5-4 and TRBJ2-3; 7 bases match TRBD1. The CDR3 sequence is 14 residues long. V shed 4 bases, J shed 4 bases, and the junction held 6 bases outside the gene matches. CDR1 and CDR2 (germline): SGHNT, YYREEE (reference sequence). The DNA of the CDR3 is TGTGCCAGCAGCGCAACAGGGGTTTCAGATACGCAGTATTTT. Amino acids: CASSATGVSDTQYF.